This T cell receptor beta chain is drawn from a study of T cell responses to AZD1222 COVID-19 vaccine. General study results and limits: Spike-specific TCR breadth and depth were elevated following two AZD1222 doses. Unmutated regions of variants are reportedly targeted by nearly half of spike-specific TCRs.

This CDR3 contains 12 residues. Trimming stripped 7 bases from V and 6 bases from J, with 15 bases between. Germline-derived CDR1 and CDR2 are GTSNPN and SVGIG (reference sequence). The protocol was immunoSEQ multiplex PCR, while the TCRdb copy is restricted to in-frame clones and leaves out a portion. The data hold fewer than 150,000 clones, with about 88% observed a single time. On this clone itself: Its antigen is currently unknown.

The specimen comprised peripheral blood, sampled on day 0 of AZD1222 vaccination. This rearrangement joins TRBV30 to TRBJ1-2; no clear D. The clonotype was recovered from an adult in good health. CDR3 bases: TGTGCCTCCCGCGGAGGTACGGATGGCTACACCTTC. The encoded protein is CASRGGTDGYTF. The whole variable domain, filled in from reference TRBV30 and TRBJ1-2, reads SQTIHQWPATLVQPVGSPLSLECTVEGTSNPNLYWYRQAAGRGLQLLFYSVGIGQISSEVPQNLSASRPQDRQFILSSKKLLLSDSGFYLCASRGGTDGYTFGSGTRLTVV.